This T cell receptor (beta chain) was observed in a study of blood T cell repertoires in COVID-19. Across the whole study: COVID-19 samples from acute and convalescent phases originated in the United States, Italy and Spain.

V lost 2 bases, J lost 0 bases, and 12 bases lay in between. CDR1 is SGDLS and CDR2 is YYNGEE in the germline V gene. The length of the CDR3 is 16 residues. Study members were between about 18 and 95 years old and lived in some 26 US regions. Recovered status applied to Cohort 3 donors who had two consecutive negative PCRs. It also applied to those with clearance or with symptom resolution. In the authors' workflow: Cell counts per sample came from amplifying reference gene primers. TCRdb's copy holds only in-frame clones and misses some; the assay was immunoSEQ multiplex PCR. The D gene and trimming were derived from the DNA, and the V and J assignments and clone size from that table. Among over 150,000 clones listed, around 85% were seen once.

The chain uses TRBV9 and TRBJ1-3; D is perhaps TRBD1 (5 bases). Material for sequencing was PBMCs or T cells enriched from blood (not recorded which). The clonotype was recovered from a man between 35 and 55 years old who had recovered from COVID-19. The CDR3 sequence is CASSVTGGSSGNTIYF. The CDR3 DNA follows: TGTGCCAGCAGCGTGACGGGGGGGAGCTCTGGAAACACCATATATTTT.